This record looks at one TCR beta chain sequence and its context. Its antigen is as yet unknown. Each TCR beta cDNA library carried unique molecular identifiers. T cells numbering roughly 1 to 10 million yielded approximately 500,000 cDNA molecules. A single record per CDR3 protein comes from TCRdb applying MiXCR to the PCR reads. The data show more than 500,000 distinct CDR3 sequences, approximately 31% seen once. The sample belongs to a study of post-analysis software for immune sequencing data. Overall study findings and caveats: The study found TRBV5-6, TRBV5-1 and TRBV20-1 among a handful of TRBV segments more frequent in patients than controls. F measure grouped same-batch samples tightly together. There was significantly lower normalized Chao1 diversity in multiple sclerosis patients than in controls.

The germline V gene encodes CDR1 KGHDR and CDR2 SFDVKD. The CDR3 consists of 16 residues. Trimming at V came to 5 bases and at J to 4 bases, leaving 8 bases not matched to a gene. The TCR comes from a girl under 18 with multiple sclerosis. Sequenced: blood. The chain combines TRBV24-1 with TRBJ2-3; 10 bases agree with TRBD2. CDR3 DNA sequence: TGTGCCACCAGTGGCGGTTCTAGCGGGGGATCAGATACGCAGTATTTT. Translated, it gives CATSGGSSGGSDTQYF.